This TCR beta chain was identified in a study of T cells after yellow fever vaccination. Overall study findings and caveats: Weaker overall was a secondary response that nonetheless peaked faster, on day 5 versus 15.

TCRdb recomputed calls from the 5' RACE reads with MiXCR, one row per CDR3 protein. The data contain more than 95,000 distinct CDR3 sequences, approximately 14% of them singletons. This clonotype was found a few times. No antigen is known for it. CDR3 length: 16 amino acids. V lost 7 bases to trimming and J lost 4 bases; unmatched junction nucleotides: 12. Germline CDR1 and CDR2: SGHAT and FQDESV (reference sequence). The material sequenced was CD8+ T cells sorted from PBMCs, taken 5 days after the yellow fever booster vaccination. The chain is built from TRBV11-1 and TRBJ2-3; 9 nucleotides agree with TRBD1. The clonotype was recovered from a young man who received the YFV17D yellow fever vaccine. The CDR3 loop is CASKVTGGTLADTQYF. In DNA, the CDR3 is TGTGCCAGCAAAGTGACAGGGGGAACCTTAGCAGATACGCAGTATTTT. Based on the CDR3 plus reference TRBV11-1 and TRBJ2-3, the full variable domain is EAEVAQSPRYKITEKSQAVAFWCDPISGHATLYWYRQILGQGPELLVQFQDESVVDDSQLPKDRFSAERLKGVDSTLKIQPAELGDSAMYLCASKVTGGTLADTQYFGPGTRLTVL.